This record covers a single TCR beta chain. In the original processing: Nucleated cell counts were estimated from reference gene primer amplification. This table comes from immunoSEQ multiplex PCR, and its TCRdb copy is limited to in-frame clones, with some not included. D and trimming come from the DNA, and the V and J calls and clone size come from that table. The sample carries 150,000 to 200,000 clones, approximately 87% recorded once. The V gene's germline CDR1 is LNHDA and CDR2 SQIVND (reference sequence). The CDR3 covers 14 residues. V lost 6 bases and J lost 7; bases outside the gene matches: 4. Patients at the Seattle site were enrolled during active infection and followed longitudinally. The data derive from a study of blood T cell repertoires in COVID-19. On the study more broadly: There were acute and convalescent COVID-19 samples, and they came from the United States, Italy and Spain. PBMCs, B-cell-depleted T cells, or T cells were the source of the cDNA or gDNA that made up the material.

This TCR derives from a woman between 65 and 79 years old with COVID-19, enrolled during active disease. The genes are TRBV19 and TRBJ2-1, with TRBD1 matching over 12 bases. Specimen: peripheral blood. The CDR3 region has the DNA TGTGCCAGTAGCCGGGGACAGGGGGCTAATGAGCAGTTCTTC. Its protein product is CASSRGQGANEQFF.